This T cell receptor beta chain was retrieved from a study of shared clonotypes between healthy human individuals. About 30,000 T cell genomes (approximately 0.2 ug DNA) went into each sorted-subset replicate. The method was immunoSEQ multiplex PCR; TCRdb's version includes in-frame clones alone and lacks a portion of them. The data hold some 1 million clones, with roughly 70% observed a single time. Study-wide findings and caveats: Clonotypes that were shared across a handful of donors made up about 5.1% of naive CD4 clonotypes.

The V and J ends lost 11 bases and 3 bases, in that order; junction bases with no gene match: 5. The CDR3 has 12 residues. The germline V gene has CDR1 MNHEY and CDR2 SMNVEV (reference sequence). The table lists this clone with a few counts. Its antigen remains unknown. This clonotype was obtained from a young man in good health. The sequenced material came from memory CD4+ T cells sorted from blood. The subset here: CD45RA-negative fraction. The rearrangement links TRBV27 to TRBJ2-7; 9 nucleotides align to TRBD1. CDR3 coding DNA: TGTGCCGACTGGGACAGGGTCTACGAGCAGTACTTC. Its translation: CADWDRVYEQYF.